Described below is a single TCR beta chain sequence and its context. What it binds is unknown. The J segment lost 4 bases and the V segment lost 1 base, leaving 5 bases of the junction unmatched. The CDR3 has 15 residues. Germline CDR1 MGHRA, CDR2 YSYEKL. The sample belongs to a study of shared clonotypes between healthy human individuals. Findings and limits, study-wide: Researchers found naive subsets generally carried larger estimated richness than memory subsets. In the sorted subsets, rarefaction showed sequencing was incomplete despite large depth. Non-shared clonotypes had lower generation probabilities than those shared by all four donors.

Sequenced by immunoSEQ multiplex PCR; TCRdb stores in-frame clones only, minus some. The sample consists of some 300,000 clones, 70% to 75% of them appearing once. This receptor was identified in a man aged 25 to 40 in good health. This chain uses TRBV4-1 with TRBJ2-3; TRBD2 matches 7 bases. The sample taken for sequencing was memory CD4+ T cells sorted from blood. The subset denotes: CD45RA-negative fraction. CDR3 nucleotide sequence: TGCGCCAGCAGCCAAGTTCCGGGAGGTTCAGATACGCAGTATTTT. It specifies CASSQVPGGSDTQYF.